This T cell receptor (beta chain) originates from a study of blood T cell repertoires in COVID-19. Study-wide context: Samples came from the United States, Italy and Spain, spanning acute and convalescent COVID-19. Sources were T cells, B-cell-depleted T cells, or PBMCs; the material itself was cDNA or gDNA.

Assay used: immunoSEQ multiplex PCR; TCRdb lists only in-frame clones, some missing. The sample holds about 270,000 clones, roughly 80% seen once. With 2 bases removed from V and 0 bases from J, the gap between germline ends came to 10 bases. CDR1 is SGHTA and CDR2 is FQGNSA in the germline V gene. This CDR3 spans 15 amino acids. This clone was recorded a few times. The specimen sequenced was peripheral blood. The receptor's source is a woman between 50 and 59 years old with active or convalescent COVID-19. The chain has TRBV7-2 and TRBJ2-5; possible D gene TRBD2, 5 bases. The CDR3, as DNA: TGTGCCAGCAGCTTAAAGCGGCGAAACCAAGAGACCCAGTACTTC. Translating it yields CASSLKRRNQETQYF.